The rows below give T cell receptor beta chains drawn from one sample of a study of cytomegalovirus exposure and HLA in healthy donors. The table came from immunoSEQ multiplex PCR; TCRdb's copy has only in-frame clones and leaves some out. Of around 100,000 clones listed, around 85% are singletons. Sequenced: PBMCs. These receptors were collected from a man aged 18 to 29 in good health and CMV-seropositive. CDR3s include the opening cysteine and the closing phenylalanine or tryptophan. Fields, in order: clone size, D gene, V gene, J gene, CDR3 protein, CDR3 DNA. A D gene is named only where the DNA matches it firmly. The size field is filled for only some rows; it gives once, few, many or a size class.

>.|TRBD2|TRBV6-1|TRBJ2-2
CASSEGLAGGPGELFF
TGTGCCAGCAGTGAAGGGCTAGCGGGAGGGCCCGGGGAGCTGTTTTTT
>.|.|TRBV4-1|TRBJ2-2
CASSLLGARNTGELFF
TGCGCCAGCAGCCTCCTAGGGGCAAGGAACACCGGGGAGCTGTTTTTT
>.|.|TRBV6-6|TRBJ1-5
CASSRRTANNQPQHF
TGTGCCAGCAGCCGCCGGACAGCTAACAATCAGCCCCAGCATTTT
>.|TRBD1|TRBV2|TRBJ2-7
CASSQRTGRLREQYF
TGTGCCAGCAGCCAAAGGACAGGGCGGCTCCGGGAGCAGTACTTC
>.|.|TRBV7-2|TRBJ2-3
CASHRSSTDTQYF
TGTGCCAGCCATCGGAGTAGTACAGATACGCAGTATTTT
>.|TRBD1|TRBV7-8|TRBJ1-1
CASRPRGRGTEAFF
TGTGCCAGCAGGCCCAGGGGGCGCGGCACTGAAGCTTTCTTT
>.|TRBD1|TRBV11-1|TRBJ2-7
CASSDPTGREQYF
TGTGCCAGCAGCGATCCGACAGGGCGCGAGCAGTACTTC
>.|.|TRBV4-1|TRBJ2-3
CASSPLRERSTDTQYF
TGCGCCAGCAGCCCCCTCCGGGAGCGGAGCACAGATACGCAGTATTTT
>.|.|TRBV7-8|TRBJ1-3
CASSFRAQLDTIYF
TGTGCCAGCAGCTTCAGGGCTCAGTTGGACACCATATATTTT
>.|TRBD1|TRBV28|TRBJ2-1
CASSLLRGRNEQFF
TGTGCCAGCAGTTTACTCAGGGGGCGAAATGAGCAGTTCTTC
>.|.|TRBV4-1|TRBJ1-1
CASSQGAGNTEAFF
TGCGCCAGCAGCCAAGGGGCGGGAAACACTGAAGCTTTCTTT
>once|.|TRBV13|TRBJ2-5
CASSSNPDSNQETQYF
TGTGCCAGCAGCTCGAATCCGGACAGCAACCAAGAGACCCAGTACTTC
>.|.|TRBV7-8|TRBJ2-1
CASSSRVGPYNEQFF
TGTGCCAGCAGCTCCAGGGTCGGGCCCTACAATGAGCAGTTCTTC
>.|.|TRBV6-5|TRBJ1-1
CASSRTATVTEAFF
TGTGCCAGCAGTAGGACAGCGACGGTCACTGAAGCTTTCTTT
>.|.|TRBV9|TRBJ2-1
CASSTRAGGDEQFF
TGTGCCAGCAGCACTAGGGCGGGCGGGGATGAGCAGTTCTTC
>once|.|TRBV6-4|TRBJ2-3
CASSASGSTDTQYF
TGTGCCAGCAGTGCCAGCGGGAGCACAGATACGCAGTATTTT
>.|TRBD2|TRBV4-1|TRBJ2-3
CASSPGGRNTQYF
TGCGCCAGCAGCCCGGGGGGAAGGAATACGCAGTATTTT
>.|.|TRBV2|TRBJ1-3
CASSHVGRDLLNSGNTIYF
TGTGCCAGCAGTCACGTAGGGAGGGACCTCCTAAACTCTGGAAACACCATATATTTT